This T cell receptor beta chain was recovered during a study of PD-1 blockade in classical Hodgkin lymphoma. Whole-study findings and limits: TCR diversity at baseline was reported to be reduced in newly diagnosed patients relative to healthy donors. The baseline diversity of complete responders showed similarity to that of newly diagnosed patients.

Profiling relied on immunoSEQ multiplex PCR, and the TCRdb table lists in-frame clones only, not all of them. This sample yields around 91,000 clones, of which 81% are seen a single time; less than 20% belongs to the top ten. For this clone: The target antigen is unknown.

Every patient relapsed after autologous stem cell transplantation, and brentuximab vedotin exposure varied. Sequences were derived from peripheral blood mononuclear cells (PBMCs), sampled before the second cycle of nivolumab. The sequence derives from a human donor with classical Hodgkin lymphoma.

The CDR3 coding sequence is TGTGCCAGCAGCGTCAAAACTAGCGGGAGAAAGGGGACCCAGTACTTC. It is translated as CASSVKTSGRKGTQYF. The chain is built from TRBV9 and TRBJ2-5; 11 bases are a match to TRBD2. J gave up 7 bases and V 2 bases, and 10 bases lay outside the gene matches. CDR3 length: 16 residues. The germline gives CDR1 SGDLS, CDR2 YYNGEE.